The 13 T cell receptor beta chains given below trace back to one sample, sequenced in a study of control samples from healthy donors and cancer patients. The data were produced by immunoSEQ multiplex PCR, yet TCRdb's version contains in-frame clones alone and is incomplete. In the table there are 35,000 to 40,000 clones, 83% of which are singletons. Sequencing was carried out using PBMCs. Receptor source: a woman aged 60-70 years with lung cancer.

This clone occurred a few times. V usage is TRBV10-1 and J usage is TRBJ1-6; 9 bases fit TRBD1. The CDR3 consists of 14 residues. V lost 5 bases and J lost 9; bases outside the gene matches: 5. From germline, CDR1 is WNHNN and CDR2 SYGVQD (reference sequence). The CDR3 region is CASSTGTGSSPLHF. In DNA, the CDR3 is TGCGCCAGCAGTACCGGGACAGGGAGTTCACCCCTCCACTTT.

In DNA, the CDR3 is TGTGCCAGCAGTGGCCTCCGCCAGGAAAAACTGTTTTTT. This gives the protein CASSGLRQEKLFF. V and J are TRBV7-2 and TRBJ1-4; D unclear. The V gene's germline CDR1 is SGHTA and CDR2 FQGNSA. V gave up 6 bases and J gave up 8 bases, with 13 bases separating them. The length of the CDR3 is 13 residues.

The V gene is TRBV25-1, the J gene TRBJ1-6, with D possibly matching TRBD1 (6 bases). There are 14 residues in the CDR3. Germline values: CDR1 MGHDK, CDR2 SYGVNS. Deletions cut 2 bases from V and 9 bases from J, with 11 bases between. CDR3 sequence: CASSEGDIISPLHF. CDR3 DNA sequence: TGTGCCAGCAGTGAAGGGGACATCATTTCACCCCTCCACTTT.

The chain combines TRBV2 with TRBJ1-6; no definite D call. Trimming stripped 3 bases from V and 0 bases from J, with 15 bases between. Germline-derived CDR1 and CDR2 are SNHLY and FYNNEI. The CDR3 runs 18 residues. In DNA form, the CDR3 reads TGTGCCAGCAGTGATCCCCTTAGCCTTAGCTCCTATAATTCACCCCTCCACTTT. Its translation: CASSDPLSLSSYNSPLHF.

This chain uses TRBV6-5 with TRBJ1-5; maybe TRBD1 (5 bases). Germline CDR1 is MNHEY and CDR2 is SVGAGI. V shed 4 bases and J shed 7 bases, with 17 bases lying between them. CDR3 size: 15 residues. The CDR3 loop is CASSSSYWGTQPQHF. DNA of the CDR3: TGTGCCAGCAGTTCCTCGTACTGGGGGACCCAGCCCCAGCATTTT.

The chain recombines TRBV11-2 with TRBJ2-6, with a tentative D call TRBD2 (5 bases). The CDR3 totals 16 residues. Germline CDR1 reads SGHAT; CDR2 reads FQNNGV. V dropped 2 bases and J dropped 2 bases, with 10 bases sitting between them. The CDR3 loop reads CASSLLGVPGANVLTF. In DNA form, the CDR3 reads TGTGCCAGCAGCTTACTGGGAGTACCTGGGGCCAACGTCCTGACTTTC.

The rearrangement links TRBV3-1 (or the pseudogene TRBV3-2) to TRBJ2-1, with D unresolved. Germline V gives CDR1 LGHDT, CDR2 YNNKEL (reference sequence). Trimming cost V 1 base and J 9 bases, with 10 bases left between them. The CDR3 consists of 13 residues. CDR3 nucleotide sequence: TGTGCCAGCAGCCAAGGAAGGAGCAGTGAGCAGTTCTTC. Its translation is CASSQGRSSEQFF.

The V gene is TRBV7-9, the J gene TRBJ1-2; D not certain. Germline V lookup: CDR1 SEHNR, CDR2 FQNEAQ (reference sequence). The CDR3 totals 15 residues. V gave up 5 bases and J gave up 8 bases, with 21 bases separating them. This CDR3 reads CASSLPGSVTQGYTF. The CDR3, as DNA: TGTGCCAGCAGCCTCCCGGGCTCCGTTACGCAAGGCTACACCTTC.

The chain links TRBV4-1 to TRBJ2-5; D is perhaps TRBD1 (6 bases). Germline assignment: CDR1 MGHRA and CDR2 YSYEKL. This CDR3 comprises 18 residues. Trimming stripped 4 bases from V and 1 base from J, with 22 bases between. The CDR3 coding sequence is TGCGCCAGCAGCCCACAAACTACAGGGTTGGGCGGCCAAGAGACCCAGTACTTC. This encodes CASSPQTTGLGGQETQYF.

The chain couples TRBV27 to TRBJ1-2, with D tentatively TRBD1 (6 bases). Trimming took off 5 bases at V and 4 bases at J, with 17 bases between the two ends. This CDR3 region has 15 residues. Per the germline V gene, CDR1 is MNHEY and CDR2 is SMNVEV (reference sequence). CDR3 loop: CASSVTGKGGYGYTF. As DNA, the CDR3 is TGTGCCAGCAGTGTCACAGGAAAAGGGGGCTATGGCTACACCTTC.

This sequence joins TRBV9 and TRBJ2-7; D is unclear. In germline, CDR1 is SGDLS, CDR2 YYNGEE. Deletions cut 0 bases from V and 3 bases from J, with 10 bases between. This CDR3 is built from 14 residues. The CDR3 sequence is CASSVGHLSYEQYF. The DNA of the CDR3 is TGTGCCAGCAGCGTAGGACATCTTAGCTACGAGCAGTACTTC.

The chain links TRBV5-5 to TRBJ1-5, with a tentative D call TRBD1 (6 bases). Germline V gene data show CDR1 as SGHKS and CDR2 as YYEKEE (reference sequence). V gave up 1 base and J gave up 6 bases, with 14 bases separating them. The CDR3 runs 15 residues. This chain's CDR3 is CASSLLAGAGQPQHF. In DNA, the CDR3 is TGTGCCAGCAGCTTGCTAGCGGGGGCCGGTCAGCCCCAGCATTTT.

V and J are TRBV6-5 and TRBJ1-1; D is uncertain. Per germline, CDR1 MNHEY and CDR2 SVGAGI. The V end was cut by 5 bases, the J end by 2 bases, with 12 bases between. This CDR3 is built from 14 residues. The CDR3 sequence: CASSKTALNTEAFF. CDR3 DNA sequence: TGTGCCAGCAGTAAAACAGCCCTCAACACTGAAGCTTTCTTT.